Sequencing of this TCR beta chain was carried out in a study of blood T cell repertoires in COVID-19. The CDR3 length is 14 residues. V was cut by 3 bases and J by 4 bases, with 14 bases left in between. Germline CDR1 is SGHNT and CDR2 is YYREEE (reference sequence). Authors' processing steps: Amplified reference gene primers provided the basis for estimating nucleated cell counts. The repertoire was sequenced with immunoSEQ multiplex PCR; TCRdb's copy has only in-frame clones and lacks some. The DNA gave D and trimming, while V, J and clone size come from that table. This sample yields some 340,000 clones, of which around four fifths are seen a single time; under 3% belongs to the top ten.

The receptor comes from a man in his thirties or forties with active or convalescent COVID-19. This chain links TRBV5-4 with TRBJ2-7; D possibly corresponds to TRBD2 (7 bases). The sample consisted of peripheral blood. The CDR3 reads CASSSLQGGYEQYF. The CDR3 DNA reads TGTGCCAGCAGCTCCCTACAGGGAGGGTACGAGCAGTACTTC.